This T cell receptor (beta chain) was profiled in a study of cytomegalovirus exposure and HLA in healthy donors. V lost 1 base, J lost 5 bases, and 0 bases stayed unmatched. The CDR3 has 15 amino acids. Germline V CDR1 and CDR2: SEHNR, FQNEAQ (reference sequence). Points from the study as a whole: Most CMV-associated TCR beta chains were later found to appear HLA-restricted. Cytomegalovirus-associated TCR beta chains were listed, numbering 150 to 200. Exclusion applied to some V segments, including TRBV6-2 and TRBV6-3, as they were indistinguishable.

Concerning this clone: Antigen unknown.

The PCR made use of 60 Vbeta and 13 Jbeta primers. Profiling relied on immunoSEQ multiplex PCR, and the TCRdb table lists in-frame clones only, not all of them. There are 200,000 to 250,000 clones in the sample, with less than 1% held by the top ten. Among the donors, all were healthy bone marrow donors. The chain has TRBV7-9 and TRBJ2-2; 11 nucleotides line up with TRBD2. This clonotype originated in a woman in her 30s in good health and CMV-seropositive. What was sequenced was PBMCs. The CDR3: CASSLGTSGTGELFF. CDR3 in DNA: TGTGCCAGCAGCTTAGGGACTAGCGGGACCGGGGAGCTGTTTTTT.